A single sample is the source of the 21 T cell receptor beta chains below, sequenced in a study of control samples from healthy donors and cancer patients. The method was immunoSEQ multiplex PCR; TCRdb's version includes in-frame clones alone and lacks a portion of them. The sample includes roughly 79,000 clones, over 65% of them seen just once. The sequencing sample was made of blood. Source of these receptors: a man aged 45 to 65 in good health.

This clone has a count of ten or more. The rearrangement links TRBV3-1 (or the pseudogene TRBV3-2) to TRBJ1-5; 9 nucleotides align to TRBD1. The germline V gene encodes CDR1 LGHDT and CDR2 YNNKEL (reference sequence). The J segment lost 6 bases and the V segment lost 3 bases, leaving 3 bases of the junction unmatched. This CDR3 has 14 residues. DNA of the CDR3: TGTGCCAGCAGCCATACAGGGGGCGGTCAGCCCCAGCATTTT. Translation: CASSHTGGGQPQHF.

The chain uses TRBV5-1 and TRBJ1-4; the match to TRBD1 covers 7 bases. Germline V gives CDR1 SGHRS, CDR2 YFSETQ. The CDR3 length is 15 residues. Germline trimming cut 4 bases from V and 4 bases from J; bases unmatched to any gene: 7. The CDR3 loop is CASSAVTGSNEKLFF. The DNA for the CDR3 is TGCGCCAGCAGCGCTGTGACAGGGAGTAATGAAAAACTGTTTTTT.

This sequence joins TRBV4-1 and TRBJ2-6, with D perhaps TRBD2 (7 bases). The CDR3 is 19 amino acids. CDR1 is MGHRA, CDR2 YSYEKL, per germline. With 3 bases removed from V and 4 bases from J, the gap between germline ends came to 22 bases. The CDR3 region has the DNA TGCGCCAGCAGCCAGGAATCTGGAGGGGGGGAAGCCGGGGCCAACGTCCTGACTTTC. This codes for CASSQESGGGEAGANVLTF.

The genes are TRBV28 and TRBJ2-5, with D perhaps given as TRBD1 or TRBD2 (5 bases each). CDR1 and CDR2 (germline): MDHEN, SYDVKM. CDR3 length equals 15 residues. Trimming left V 5 bases short and J 0 bases short, with 13 bases between. The CDR3: CASSSGSGHQETQYF. The CDR3 DNA is TGTGCCAGCAGTAGTGGCTCGGGACACCAAGAGACCCAGTACTTC.

V gene TRBV9 combines with J gene TRBJ1-3; no clear D. The CDR3 loop spans 16 amino acids. V dropped 4 bases and J dropped 1 base, with 15 bases sitting between them. Germline lookup yields CDR1 SGDLS and CDR2 YYNGEE. The CDR3 sequence is CASSPDWRLSGNTIYF. In nucleotides, the CDR3 is TGTGCCAGCAGCCCAGATTGGAGACTATCTGGAAACACCATATATTTT.

The chain couples TRBV5-4 to TRBJ2-5; D is undetermined. Germline loops: CDR1 SGHNT, CDR2 YYREEE (reference sequence). The CDR3 is 11 amino acids. The V gene lost 4 bases and the J gene lost 1 base, with 2 bases spanning the gap. DNA for the CDR3: TGTGCCAGCAGCACCCAAGAGACCCAGTACTTC. It yields the protein CASSTQETQYF.

The chain recombines TRBV30 with TRBJ1-3; no firm D call. Trimming pared 4 bases from V and 0 bases from J, leaving 13 bases between. Germline values: CDR1 GTSNPN, CDR2 SVGIG (reference sequence). The CDR3 length is 15 residues. The CDR3: CAWTLYPSSGNTIYF. In DNA form, the CDR3 reads TGTGCCTGGACGCTATACCCTAGCTCTGGAAACACCATATATTTT.

This clone is judged medium-sized. This chain connects TRBV19 to TRBJ1-2; D is possibly TRBD1 (6 bases). The CDR3 runs to 14 residues. Trimming took 10 bases from V and 0 from J, leaving 15 bases between them. Germline V gene data show CDR1 as LNHDA and CDR2 as SQIVND (reference sequence). The CDR3 nucleotides are TGTGCCAACAGTAACAGGGCATCTAACTATGGCTACACCTTC. Its translation: CANSNRASNYGYTF.

This rearrangement joins TRBV28 to TRBJ1-1, with a weak D call TRBD1 (6 bases). Trimming cost V 5 bases and J 3 bases, with 7 bases left between them. The CDR3 is 12 residues long. The germline gives CDR1 MDHEN, CDR2 SYDVKM. The CDR3 DNA sequence: TGTGCCAGCAGTACAGGGTACACTGAAGCTTTCTTT. Translation: CASSTGYTEAFF.

The rearrangement joins TRBV6-1 to TRBJ1-5; tentative D call: TRBD1 (6 bases). Between the trimmed V and J ends, which lost 3 bases and 7 bases, there was a span of 13 bases. Germline lookup yields CDR1 MNHNS and CDR2 SASEGT. This CDR3 spans 14 amino acids. The CDR3 here is CASSDTGLRQPQHF. The CDR3 nucleotides read TGTGCCAGCAGTGACACAGGGTTGCGGCAGCCCCAGCATTTT.

The gene calls are TRBV6-5 and TRBJ2-7; D perhaps matches TRBD1 (5 bases). CDR1 is MNHEY, CDR2 SVGAGI, per germline. The CDR3 consists of 14 residues. The V end was cut by 7 bases, the J end by 4 bases, with 17 bases between. The CDR3 region has the DNA TGTGCCAGCAAGTTTGGGGCAGACTCGTACGAGCAGTACTTC. The encoded protein is CASKFGADSYEQYF.

The CDR3 loop reads CASSFDGRSTGELFF. The CDR3 nucleotides are TGTGCCAGCAGCTTTGACGGGAGGAGTACCGGGGAGCTGTTTTTT. The chain carries TRBV7-2 and TRBJ2-2, with 7 bases aligning to TRBD2. The V gene end was trimmed by 3 bases and the J gene end by 5 bases; junction bases not matched to a gene: 6. Per germline, CDR1 SGHTA and CDR2 FQGNSA. CDR3 size: 15 residues.

The chain uses TRBV5-1 and TRBJ2-7; unclear D gene. The CDR3 extends over 13 amino acids. Germline V CDR1 and CDR2: SGHRS, YFSETQ. V lost 5 bases and J lost 6, with 15 bases in between. In nucleotides, the CDR3 is TGCGCCAGCAGAAGAAGGGAAGGTGGCGAGCAGTACTTC. Translation gives CASRRREGGEQYF.

V is TRBV30 and J is TRBJ1-1; 9 bases agree with TRBD1. The ends lost 4 bases at V and 7 bases at J; junction bases unmatched: 4. CDR3 size: 12 residues. Germline-derived CDR1 and CDR2 are GTSNPN and SVGIG (reference sequence). CDR3: CAWTTGGVEAFF. The DNA for the CDR3 is TGTGCCTGGACGACAGGGGGAGTTGAAGCTTTCTTT.

This clone turned up a few times. This chain uses TRBV11-3 with TRBJ2-7, with 10 bases aligning to TRBD1. With V trimmed by 4 bases and J by 2 bases, 2 bases remained unmatched. The CDR3 is 14 residues long. The germline gives CDR1 SGHNT, CDR2 YENEEA. Here the CDR3 reads CASSWTGGAYEQYF. In DNA, the CDR3 is TGTGCCAGCAGCTGGACAGGGGGAGCCTACGAGCAGTACTTC.

The rearrangement joins TRBV24-1 to TRBJ2-7, with D possibly being TRBD1 (5 bases). There are 12 residues in the CDR3. V was pared by 5 bases and J by 7 bases, with 11 bases between. Germline lookup yields CDR1 KGHDR and CDR2 SFDVKD. CDR3 sequence: CATSGSGLEQYF. The DNA for the CDR3 is TGTGCCACCAGTGGATCAGGGTTAGAGCAGTACTTC.

The genes are TRBV5-4 and TRBJ1-1; 10 nucleotides match TRBD1. Germline V CDR1 and CDR2: SGHNT, YYREEE (reference sequence). V shed 4 bases, J shed 0 bases, and the junction held 3 bases outside the gene matches. CDR3 length: 15 amino acids. DNA for the CDR3: TGTGCCAGCAGCGGGGGACAGGGGCTGAACACTGAAGCTTTCTTT. This translates into CASSGGQGLNTEAFF.

The table lists this clone with a few counts. The rearrangement uses TRBV5-6 and TRBJ1-2, with TRBD1 as a possible D gene (5 bases). V lost 3 bases and J 2 bases, leaving 11 bases between the germline ends. Germline values: CDR1 SGHDT, CDR2 YYEEEE. This CDR3 has 14 amino acids. In DNA, the CDR3 is TGTGCCAGCAGCTCCGGCAGGGCCAACTATGGCTACACCTTC. Amino acids: CASSSGRANYGYTF.

The rearrangement uses TRBV7-9 and TRBJ2-7; D call uncertain. The V and J ends lost 5 bases and 6 bases respectively, with 23 bases between them. The CDR3 totals 16 residues. Germline V gene data show CDR1 as SEHNR and CDR2 as FQNEAQ (reference sequence). CDR3 in DNA: TGTGCCAGCAGCCCTCCTGTCAGGCCCGGAGCGTCCGAGCAGTACTTC. It specifies CASSPPVRPGASEQYF. The full variable domain, rest sourced from reference TRBV7-9 and TRBJ2-7, is DTGVSQNPRHKITKRGQNVTFRCDPISEHNRLYWYRQTLGQGPEFLTYFQNEAQLEKSRLLSDRFSAERPKGSFSTLEIQRTEQGDSAMYLCASSPPVRPGASEQYFGPGTRLTVT.

The chain employs TRBV24-1 and TRBJ2-3, with TRBD2 as a possible D gene (5 bases). The CDR3 loop spans 17 amino acids. V was shortened by 3 bases and J by 7 bases, with 22 bases between the two germline ends. The germline gives CDR1 KGHDR, CDR2 SFDVKD. In nucleotides, the CDR3 is TGTGCCACCAGTGATCCGGACGGACGGGATGCACATCATACGCAGTATTTT. It codes for CATSDPDGRDAHHTQYF.

The genes are TRBV12-5 and TRBJ2-1; possible D gene TRBD1, 6 bases. Germline CDR1 LGHNT, CDR2 FRNRAP. The CDR3 runs to 13 residues. V lost 5 bases and J 7 bases, leaving 12 bases between the germline ends. This CDR3 is CASGITGFNEQFF. CDR3 nucleotide sequence: TGTGCTAGTGGTATAACAGGGTTTAATGAGCAGTTCTTC.